Included here is one T cell receptor beta chain sequence, with context. During its preparation, the TCRbeta library received unique molecular identifiers. TCRdb passed the PCR reads through MiXCR, listing each CDR3 protein once. The table lists about 460,000 distinct CDR3 sequences, about 12% of them singletons. The data belong to a study of T-cell reconstitution after alpha-beta-depleted transplantation in children. This CDR3 is built from 16 residues. J was trimmed by 0 bases and V by 6 bases; bases with no gene match: 9. Per the germline V gene, CDR1 is MNHEY and CDR2 is SMNVEV (reference sequence).

This TCR was recovered from a human donor who donated a stem cell graft to a child with combined immunodeficiency. This material consisted of PBMCs from the stem cell graft donor, taken from the stem cell graft. The V and J genes are TRBV27 and TRBJ1-1; 8 positions match TRBD1. The CDR3 DNA is TGTGCCAGCAGAACAGGGGGGCATCGCATGAACACTGAAGCTTTCTTT. Its translation is CASRTGGHRMNTEAFF.